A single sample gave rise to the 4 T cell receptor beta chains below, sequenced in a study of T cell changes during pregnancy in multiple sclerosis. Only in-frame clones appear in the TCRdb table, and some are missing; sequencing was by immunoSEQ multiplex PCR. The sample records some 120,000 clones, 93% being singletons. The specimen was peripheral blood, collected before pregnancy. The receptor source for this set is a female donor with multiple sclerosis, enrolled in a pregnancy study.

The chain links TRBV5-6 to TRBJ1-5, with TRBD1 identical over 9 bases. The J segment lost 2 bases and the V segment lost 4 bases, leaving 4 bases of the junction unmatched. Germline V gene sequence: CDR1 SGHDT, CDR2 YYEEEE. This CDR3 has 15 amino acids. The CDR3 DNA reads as TGTGCCAGCAGCACTTGGACAGGGGGCAATCAGCCCCAGCATTTT. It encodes CASSTWTGGNQPQHF.

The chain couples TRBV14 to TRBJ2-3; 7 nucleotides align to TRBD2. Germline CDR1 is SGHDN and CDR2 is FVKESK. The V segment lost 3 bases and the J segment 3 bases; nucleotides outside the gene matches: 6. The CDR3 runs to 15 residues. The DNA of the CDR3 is TGTGCCAGCAGCCAGGTCAGCGGGAATACAGATACGCAGTATTTT. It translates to CASSQVSGNTDTQYF.

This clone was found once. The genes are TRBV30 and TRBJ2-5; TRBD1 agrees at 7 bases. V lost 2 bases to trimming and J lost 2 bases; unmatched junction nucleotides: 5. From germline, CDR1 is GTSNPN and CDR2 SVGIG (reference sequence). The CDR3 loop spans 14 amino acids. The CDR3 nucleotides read TGTGCCTGGAGTTCTGGACAGGTTCAAGAGACCCAGTACTTC. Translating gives CAWSSGQVQETQYF.

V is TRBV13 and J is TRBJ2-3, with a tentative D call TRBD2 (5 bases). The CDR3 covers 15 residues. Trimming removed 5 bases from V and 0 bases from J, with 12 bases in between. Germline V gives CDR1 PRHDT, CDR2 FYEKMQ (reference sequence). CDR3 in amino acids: CASSPGLVSTDTQYF. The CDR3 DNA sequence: TGTGCCAGCAGCCCTGGACTCGTTAGCACAGATACGCAGTATTTT.